Sequencing of this T cell receptor (beta chain) was carried out in a study of blood T cell repertoires in COVID-19. Clinical history as reported by participants underpinned cohort assignment. Under the authors' procedure: Estimated nucleated cell counts came from reference gene primer amplification. Libraries were prepared by immunoSEQ multiplex PCR; TCRdb keeps only in-frame clonotypes and omits some of them. D and trimming were read from the DNA, whereas the V and J calls and clone size are those reported in that table. This table has 200,000 to 250,000 clones, nearly 90% appearing once. Sequencing was done on a sample of PBMCs or T cells enriched from blood (not recorded which). The receptor's source is a man aged 25-40 years who had been exposed to COVID-19.

CDR3 DNA: TGTGCCAGCAGCCTACTTACAGGAGGGGACTATGGCTACACCTTC. Protein product: CASSLLTGGDYGYTF. The chain couples TRBV7-9 to TRBJ1-2; TRBD1 is a possible D gene (5 bases). There are 15 residues in the CDR3. The ends were cut back, 5 bases at V and 3 bases at J, with 16 bases in the middle. Germline V CDR1 and CDR2: SEHNR, FQNEAQ (reference sequence).